Presented here are 30 T cell receptor beta chains from one specimen sequenced in a study of response to subunit inactivated influenza vaccine. TCRdb independently ran MiXCR on the RT-PCR reads; one entry per CDR3 protein. The sample has about 650,000 distinct CDR3 sequences; approximately 15% are singletons. This sample comprised PBMCs from blood, obtained less than 15 days before vaccination. Receptor source: a man aged 45-65 years who received an inactivated influenza vaccine.

This clonotype showed up just a few times. The chain is built from TRBV5-1 and TRBJ2-5; 7 bases agree with TRBD1. The CDR3 totals 14 residues. Trimming cost V 4 bases and J 2 bases; bases outside gene matches: 5. Germline lookup yields CDR1 SGHRS and CDR2 YFSETQ. The CDR3 reads CASSAQGVQETQYF. The CDR3 DNA reads TGCGCCAGCAGCGCCCAGGGGGTACAAGAGACCCAGTACTTC. Full variable domain (remainder filled in from reference TRBV5-1 and TRBJ2-5): KAGVTQTPRYLIKTRGQQVTLSCSPISGHRSVSWYQQTPGQGLQFLFEYFSETQRNKGNFPGRFSGRQFSNSRSEMNVSTLELGDSALYLCASSAQGVQETQYFGPGTRLLVL.

This clonotype was recorded at least ten times. The chain is built from TRBV28 and TRBJ2-5; TRBD2 matches 9 bases. The CDR3 extends over 17 amino acids. J gave up 4 bases and V 0 bases, and 9 bases lay outside the gene matches. Germline loops: CDR1 MDHEN, CDR2 SYDVKM. The CDR3 spells CASSLWWTSALIETQYF. DNA for the CDR3: TGTGCCAGCAGTTTATGGTGGACTAGCGCACTGATAGAGACCCAGTACTTC.

This chain links TRBV9 with TRBJ1-1; 7 positions match TRBD1. CDR1 is SGDLS and CDR2 is YYNGEE in the germline V gene. V lost 3 bases, J lost 4 bases, and 6 bases stayed unmatched. This CDR3 is built from 14 residues. The chain's CDR3 is CASSGTGGGTEAFF. The CDR3 DNA reads TGTGCCAGCAGCGGGACAGGAGGAGGCACTGAAGCTTTCTTT.

This clonotype was seen a few times. The chain uses TRBV20-1 and TRBJ2-5; 10 bases agree with TRBD2. The V gene's germline CDR1 is DFQATT and CDR2 SNEGSKA (reference sequence). CDR3 size: 14 residues. V lost 6 bases to trimming and J lost 2 bases; unmatched junction nucleotides: 6. The CDR3 reads CSAPSGRGQETQYF. For the CDR3, the DNA is TGCAGTGCCCCTAGCGGGAGAGGGCAAGAGACCCAGTACTTC.

The V call is TRBV2, the J call TRBJ2-7; 9 bases match TRBD2. V lost 3 bases and J lost 0; bases outside the gene matches: 6. Germline V gene data show CDR1 as SNHLY and CDR2 as FYNNEI. The CDR3 totals 16 residues. The CDR3 is CASSELAGGISYEQYF. The CDR3 DNA reads as TGTGCCAGCAGTGAGCTGGCGGGAGGGATCTCCTACGAGCAGTACTTC.

This clonotype was counted only a few times. The rearrangement links TRBV6-5 to TRBJ2-3; TRBD2 matches at 9 bases. V gave up 2 bases and J gave up 1 base; unmatched junction bases: 4. CDR1 is MNHEY, CDR2 SVGAGI, per germline. The CDR3 length is 16 residues. CDR3 DNA sequence: TGTGCCAGCAGTTACGTTAGCGGGGGACGCACAGATACGCAGTATTTT. This sequence encodes CASSYVSGGRTDTQYF.

V gene TRBV14 combines with J gene TRBJ2-5; 7 nucleotides line up with TRBD1. This CDR3 contains 17 residues. V lost 3 bases, J lost 5 bases, and 15 bases stayed unmatched. The V gene's germline CDR1 is SGHDN and CDR2 FVKESK. In nucleotides, the CDR3 is TGTGCCAGCAGCCATCTTAGGGGGCCCCACCAAGCGGAGACCCAGTACTTC. Amino acids: CASSHLRGPHQAETQYF.

Ten or more counts support this clonotype. The rearrangement uses TRBV18 and TRBJ2-7, with TRBD2 identical over 14 bases. Unmatched junction bases numbered 7, after V lost 3 bases and J lost 0 bases. CDR1 is KGHSH, CDR2 LQKENI, per germline. This CDR3 has 18 amino acids. CDR3 nucleotide sequence: TGTGCCAGCTCACCGCGTCCCGGGACTAGCGGGAGCTCCTACGAGCAGTACTTC. It codes for CASSPRPGTSGSSYEQYF.

The chain combines TRBV10-2 with TRBJ2-3; tentatively, D is TRBD2 (6 bases). Germline CDR1 and CDR2: WSHSY and SAAADI. This CDR3 region has 15 residues. V lost 4 bases, J lost 3 bases, and 14 bases lay in between. CDR3 nucleotide sequence: TGCGCCAGCAGTGCTCTGGGTCGGGGGACAGATACGCAGTATTTT. Translation: CASSALGRGTDTQYF.

The gene calls are TRBV10-3 and TRBJ2-7, with 8 bases fitting TRBD1. The germline V gene has CDR1 ENHRY and CDR2 SYGVKD. The CDR3 spans 15 residues. The trim removed 6 bases at V and 4 bases at J, leaving 11 bases unmatched. CDR3 amino acids: CAIRTGQGTKYEQYF. Here the CDR3 DNA reads TGTGCCATCAGAACCGGACAGGGAACTAAATACGAGCAGTACTTC.

This chain connects TRBV6-5 to TRBJ1-1; D unclear. V dropped 0 bases and J dropped 1 base, with 9 bases sitting between them. Per the germline V gene, CDR1 is MNHEY and CDR2 is SVGAGI. CDR3 length: 15 amino acids. CDR3 in amino acids: CASSYSGRQNTEAFF. The DNA for the CDR3 is TGTGCCAGCAGTTACTCGGGCCGACAGAACACTGAAGCTTTCTTT.

This clonotype has at least ten counts. This sequence joins TRBV27 and TRBJ1-5; D possibly corresponds to TRBD1 (6 bases). The germline V and J ends were trimmed by 5 bases and 4 bases, with 21 bases remaining between them. In germline, CDR1 is MNHEY, CDR2 SMNVEV (reference sequence). The CDR3 contains 17 residues. The CDR3 coding sequence is TGTGCCAGCAGTCCGTGGGCCGGGGGGCGAGCAAATCAGCCCCAGCATTTT. Its protein product is CASSPWAGGRANQPQHF.

V usage is TRBV3-1 and J usage is TRBJ2-6; the D gene is possibly TRBD2 (5 bases). CDR1 is LGHDT, CDR2 YNNKEL, per germline (reference sequence). The CDR3 consists of 19 residues. Trimming cost V 2 bases and J 0 bases, with 17 bases left between them. CDR3 DNA sequence: TGTGCCAGCAGCCAATCTGCGAGGACTCCTAGCTCTGGGGCCAACGTCCTGACTTTC. Its translation is CASSQSARTPSSGANVLTF.

There are many counts of this clonotype. The V call is TRBV5-1, the J call TRBJ1-4; D call uncertain. Germline-derived CDR1 and CDR2 are SGHRS and YFSETQ. This CDR3 is built from 15 residues. V dropped 2 bases and J dropped 7 bases, with 15 bases sitting between them. This chain's CDR3 is CASSFDRVDGEKLFF. CDR3 sequence (DNA): TGCGCCAGCAGCTTCGATCGGGTGGATGGTGAAAAACTGTTTTTT.

This clonotype was counted only a few times. This chain connects TRBV7-9 to TRBJ2-2; 7 nucleotides agree with TRBD1. This CDR3 spans 17 amino acids. CDR1 is SEHNR, CDR2 FQNEAQ, per germline (reference sequence). Germline trimming cut 5 bases from V and 0 bases from J; bases unmatched to any gene: 9. CDR3 nucleotides: TGTGCCAGCAGCCGGGTCGGACAGGTGGCGAACACCGGGGAGCTGTTTTTT. It yields the protein CASSRVGQVANTGELFF.

V is TRBV18 and J is TRBJ2-5, with D possibly being TRBD2 (6 bases). CDR1 is KGHSH and CDR2 is LQKENI in the germline V gene. CDR3 size: 14 residues. Trimming removed 2 bases at V and 4 bases at J, with 11 bases between. The CDR3 coding sequence is TGTGCCAGCTCACCATGGGGGGTGAGAGAGACCCAGTACTTC. This gives the protein CASSPWGVRETQYF.

This clonotype was seen only a few times. The chain is built from TRBV6-2 or TRBV6-3 and TRBJ2-1; 9 positions agree with TRBD2. V was clipped by 8 bases and J by 8 bases; unmatched bases: 10. The CDR3 runs to 14 residues. Germline V gives CDR1 MNHEY, CDR2 SVGEGT. As DNA, the CDR3 is TGTGCCAGCGGCGGGAGGGCCTGGGTGGATGAGCAGTTCTTC. Translating gives CASGGRAWVDEQFF.

The V call is TRBV29-1, the J call TRBJ1-1, with TRBD1 matching 8 bases. Germline CDR1 is SQVTM and CDR2 is ANQGSEA. V was clipped by 6 bases and J by 4 bases; unmatched bases: 7. The CDR3 runs 13 residues. The CDR3: CSVRQGSVTEAFF. The CDR3 DNA reads TGCAGCGTGAGACAGGGGAGTGTCACTGAAGCTTTCTTT.

This clonotype was counted between two and nine times. The CDR3 loop reads CSAGGPREQFF. CDR3 nucleotides: TGCAGTGCTGGCGGTCCCCGGGAGCAGTTCTTC. The chain employs TRBV20-1 and TRBJ2-1; unclear D gene. The germline gives CDR1 DFQATT, CDR2 SNEGSKA (reference sequence). Trimming left V 5 bases short and J 10 bases short, with 12 bases between. The CDR3 is 11 residues long.

This clonotype occurred many times. The chain joins TRBV5-1 to TRBJ2-7, with TRBD2 matching 11 bases. Germline lookup yields CDR1 SGHRS and CDR2 YFSETQ. This CDR3 region has 17 residues. Germline trimming cut 0 bases from V and 7 bases from J; bases unmatched to any gene: 12. The CDR3 region has the DNA TGCGCCAGCAGCTTGGCCAATCTACTAGCGGGAGAGACGGAGCAGTACTTC. This encodes CASSLANLLAGETEQYF.

J is TRBJ1-2 and V is TRBV6-1; 7 nucleotides line up with TRBD1. V lost 7 bases to trimming and J lost 4 bases; unmatched junction nucleotides: 9. The CDR3 is made up of 14 amino acids. Looked up from germline, CDR1 is MNHNS and CDR2 is SASEGT. CDR3 sequence: CASTRQGLSYGYTF. The CDR3 bases are TGTGCCAGCACCCGACAGGGTTTATCCTATGGCTACACCTTC.

The chain recombines TRBV25-1 with TRBJ2-1, with TRBD1 identical over 9 bases. This CDR3 region has 15 residues. CDR1 and CDR2 (germline): MGHDK, SYGVNS. Unmatched junction bases numbered 4, after V lost 4 bases and J lost 3 bases. CDR3 sequence: CASSGQGVIYNEQFF. DNA of the CDR3: TGTGCCAGCAGTGGACAGGGGGTTATCTACAATGAGCAGTTCTTC.

This clonotype has just a few counts. The rearrangement uses TRBV11-1 and TRBJ2-1, with 8 bases that match TRBD2. V dropped 6 bases and J dropped 0; count of bases not matched to a gene: 13. This CDR3 region has 18 residues. Germline V gives CDR1 SGHAT, CDR2 FQDESV (reference sequence). Here the CDR3 DNA reads TGTGCCAGCAGGTCAATAGCGGGGAAAAAAAGCTCCTACAATGAGCAGTTCTTC. Its translation: CASRSIAGKKSSYNEQFF.

This clonotype was detected only a few times. This chain joins TRBV3-1 and TRBJ2-7; 8 bases are a match to TRBD2. The trim removed 4 bases at V and 3 bases at J, leaving 14 bases unmatched. There are 17 residues in the CDR3. Per germline, CDR1 LGHDT and CDR2 YNNKEL (reference sequence). The CDR3 reads CASSPPGRAGEFYEQYF. For the CDR3, the DNA is TGTGCCAGCAGCCCTCCAGGGCGAGCGGGGGAGTTCTACGAGCAGTACTTC.

This clonotype occurred a few times. The chain joins TRBV27 to TRBJ2-7; 9 bases align to TRBD1. Germline-derived CDR1 and CDR2 are MNHEY and SMNVEV (reference sequence). This CDR3 is built from 15 residues. With V trimmed by 2 bases and J by 5 bases, 7 bases remained unmatched. CDR3 region: CASSLRGWTGDEQYF. CDR3 sequence (DNA): TGTGCCAGCAGTTTACGAGGGTGGACAGGGGACGAGCAGTACTTC.

The chain is built from TRBV6-5 and TRBJ2-5, with D possibly being TRBD1 (5 bases). The CDR3 covers 15 residues. Per the germline V gene, CDR1 is MNHEY and CDR2 is SVGAGI. Trimming shortened V by 4 bases and J by 4 bases, and 16 bases separated the two germline ends. The CDR3 DNA sequence: TGTGCCAGCAGTTCCTTGACAGCCAGAGGAGAGACCCAGTACTTC. It is translated as CASSSLTARGETQYF.

This clonotype was seen a handful of times. The chain is built from TRBV5-5 and TRBJ2-1, with no clear D. CDR3 length: 12 residues. Germline CDR1 reads SGHKS; CDR2 reads YYEKEE (reference sequence). The V gene lost 1 base and the J gene lost 14 bases, with 13 bases spanning the gap. CDR3 sequence reads: CASSLRILKEFF. In DNA, the CDR3 is TGTGCCAGCAGCTTGCGTATTCTTAAGGAGTTCTTC.

This clonotype was detected only a few times. The chain uses TRBV7-9 and TRBJ2-4; 7 nucleotides agree with TRBD1. With 5 bases clipped from V and 5 bases from J, the junction kept 12 bases outside the gene matches. This CDR3 contains 16 residues. The V gene's germline CDR1 is SEHNR and CDR2 FQNEAQ (reference sequence). CDR3 DNA sequence: TGTGCCAGCAGCCTAGAGGGACAGAGGGTACAAAACATTCAGTACTTC. It yields the protein CASSLEGQRVQNIQYF.

The chain combines TRBV6-2 or TRBV6-3 with TRBJ2-1; 7 nucleotides match TRBD2. CDR1 MNHEY and CDR2 SVGEGT come from the germline V gene. This CDR3 region has 15 residues. The J segment lost 0 bases and the V segment lost 1 base, leaving 0 bases of the junction unmatched. This CDR3 reads CASSYWEGSYNEQFF. The CDR3 coding sequence is TGTGCCAGCAGTTACTGGGAGGGCTCCTACAATGAGCAGTTCTTC.

V and J are TRBV9 and TRBJ1-6, with 7 bases identical to TRBD1. The CDR3 has 15 amino acids. Germline assignment: CDR1 SGDLS and CDR2 YYNGEE. V was pared by 2 bases and J by 7 bases, with 6 bases of the junction left unmatched. CDR3 in DNA: TGTGCCAGCAGCGTCCGGACAGGAGAGAATTCACCCCTCCACTTT. It translates to CASSVRTGENSPLHF.